The 21 T cell receptor beta chains in this list originate from one sample, sequenced in a study of shared clonotypes between healthy human individuals (dated by TCRdb to 2018 to 2021). The library was built by means of the immunoSEQ multiplex PCR assay. TCRdb re-hosts the immuneACCESS table, in-frame sequences only. Its copies lack some clones; in the studies checked, an unresolved V gene accounts for under half of them, and the cause for the rest is not known. The sample table shows around 1.1 million clones, and 75% to 80% are seen once. 0.55% to 0.7% of the sample belongs to the ten largest clones. The sample was memory CD4+ T cells from PBMCs. Sample cell subset or site, as interpreted from the label and publication: CD45RA-negative fraction. The source of these receptors is a man younger than 30 in good health. Some clones in this sample may be carry-over from other donors' samples.

This clone was seen a few times. V and J are TRBV7-8 and TRBJ2-3; 7 nucleotides align to TRBD2. CDR1 and CDR2 (germline): SGHVS, FQNEAQ. The CDR3 is 15 amino acids. The V segment lost 5 bases and the J segment 3 bases; nucleotides outside the gene matches: 8. CDR3 region: CASSRRAGATDTQYF. The CDR3 coding sequence is TGTGCCAGCAGCCGGCGGGCGGGAGCGACAGATACGCAGTATTTT.

The chain is built from TRBV6-6 and TRBJ1-2; the match to TRBD1 covers 7 bases. This CDR3 has 13 residues. Trimming took 6 bases from V and 5 from J; bases not matched to a gene: 6. Germline V gives CDR1 MNHNY, CDR2 SVGAGI (reference sequence). The CDR3 DNA follows: TGTGCCAGCAGACCCGGACAGGTTTATGGCTACACCTTC. This gives the protein CASRPGQVYGYTF.

This rearrangement joins TRBV5-1 to TRBJ2-1; a possible D gene is TRBD2 (5 bases). The CDR3 has 19 amino acids. The V and J ends lost 4 bases and 1 base respectively, with 24 bases between them. Per germline, CDR1 SGHRS and CDR2 YFSETQ. CDR3 DNA sequence: TGCGCCAGCAGCCCAAATACCGTCAGGCTGCCGGGGTCCTACAATGAGCAGTTCTTC. Protein: CASSPNTVRLPGSYNEQFF.

This clone was counted a few times. Other DNA sequences in this sample translate to the same CDR3. This chain uses TRBV9 with TRBJ2-7; TRBD1 agrees at 7 bases. Per the germline V gene, CDR1 is SGDLS and CDR2 is YYNGEE. CDR3 length: 14 residues. Unmatched junction bases numbered 4, after V lost 2 bases and J lost 2 bases. The CDR3 DNA reads TGTGCCAGCAGCGTGGGAGACAGGGCCTACGAGCAGTACTTC. Protein: CASSVGDRAYEQYF.

The J gene is TRBJ2-1, the V gene TRBV27; D might be TRBD1 or TRBD2, each matching 5 bases. The CDR3 covers 12 residues. The germline gives CDR1 MNHEY, CDR2 SMNVEV (reference sequence). Between the trimmed V and J ends, which lost 1 base and 16 bases, there was a span of 14 bases. CDR3 protein: CASSLLGDLLFF. CDR3 bases: TGTGCCAGCAGTTTATTAGGGGACCTACTCTTCTTC.

The chain recombines TRBV7-2 with TRBJ2-7, with D perhaps assigned TRBD1 or TRBD2 (7 bases each). Looked up from germline, CDR1 is SGHTA and CDR2 is FQGNSA. Between the trimmed V and J ends, which lost 5 bases and 7 bases, there was a span of 18 bases. The CDR3 totals 14 residues. The chain's CDR3 is CASSPRGGVHEQYF. The CDR3 DNA sequence: TGTGCCAGCAGCCCCAGGGGGGGGGTACATGAGCAGTACTTC.

With respect to this clone: The sample contains more than one DNA sequence encoding this CDR3. The rearrangement links TRBV7-2 to TRBJ2-7; D is unclear. Germline CDR1 and CDR2: SGHTA and FQGNSA. This CDR3 comprises 13 residues. V was clipped by 5 bases and J by 0 bases, with 8 bases between them. The CDR3 nucleotides read TGTGCCAGCAGCCCAACCGGCTCCTACGAGCAGTACTTC. This sequence encodes CASSPTGSYEQYF.

The genes are TRBV9 and TRBJ2-5; no clear D. Deletions cut 1 base from V and 7 bases from J, with 11 bases between. Germline values: CDR1 SGDLS, CDR2 YYNGEE. This CDR3 is built from 13 residues. The CDR3 DNA follows: TGTGCCAGCAGCGTAATGGGCGTCGGGACCCAGTACTTC. The encoded protein is CASSVMGVGTQYF.

The CDR3 spells CASSYDQRGSYEQYF. The CDR3, as DNA: TGTGCCAGCAGTTACGACCAGCGGGGGTCCTACGAGCAGTACTTC. The chain uses TRBV6-6 and TRBJ2-7; TRBD2 matches at 8 bases. Germline assignment: CDR1 MNHNY and CDR2 SVGAGI (reference sequence). The CDR3 contains 15 residues. J was trimmed by 1 base and V by 2 bases; bases with no gene match: 4.

This clone appeared a single time. J is TRBJ2-5 and V is TRBV5-1, with a tentative D call TRBD1 (6 bases). The CDR3 has 15 amino acids. The V end was cut by 5 bases, the J end by 2 bases, with 16 bases between. The V gene's germline CDR1 is SGHRS and CDR2 YFSETQ. DNA for the CDR3: TGCGCCAGCAGTGGTACAGGGTTTTTTCAAGAGACCCAGTACTTC. The encoded protein is CASSGTGFFQETQYF.

The chain is built from TRBV30 and TRBJ1-4, with D possibly matching TRBD1 (5 bases). Germline loops: CDR1 GTSNPN, CDR2 SVGIG (reference sequence). The CDR3 length is 14 residues. The V end was cut by 2 bases, the J end by 2 bases, with 9 bases between. CDR3 residues: CAWSWGRTNEKLFF. CDR3 DNA sequence: TGTGCCTGGAGTTGGGGCAGGACTAATGAAAAACTGTTTTTT.

The V gene is TRBV28, the J gene TRBJ2-2; a possible D gene is TRBD1 (6 bases). V was trimmed by 5 bases and J by 5 bases, leaving 9 bases between them. This CDR3 spans 13 amino acids. Germline V lookup: CDR1 MDHEN, CDR2 SYDVKM. CDR3 protein: CASSHQGTGELFF. CDR3 sequence (DNA): TGTGCCAGCAGTCACCAGGGGACCGGGGAGCTGTTTTTT.

This chain uses TRBV29-1 with TRBJ2-5; 12 bases line up with TRBD1. This CDR3 has 14 amino acids. The J segment lost 2 bases and the V segment lost 7 bases, leaving 5 bases of the junction unmatched. Germline V gene lookup returns CDR1 SQVTM and CDR2 ANQGSEA. For the CDR3, the DNA is TGCAGCGCTGGGGACAGGGGGCGGCAAGAGACCCAGTACTTC. Translating gives CSAGDRGRQETQYF.

This clone was seen repeatedly, ten times or more. This sample includes further DNA sequences coding for the same CDR3. This chain joins TRBV30 and TRBJ1-1; D gene ambiguous. This CDR3 spans 11 amino acids. Germline loops: CDR1 GTSNPN, CDR2 SVGIG (reference sequence). Trimming stripped 3 bases from V and 5 bases from J, with 7 bases between. CDR3 DNA: TGTGCCTGGAGCCCGAGAACTGAAGCTTTCTTT. This gives the protein CAWSPRTEAFF.

The chain uses TRBV29-1 and TRBJ2-3; 7 nucleotides align to TRBD2. The CDR3 has 15 amino acids. The ends lost 3 bases at V and 2 bases at J; junction bases unmatched: 8. Germline CDR1 SQVTM, CDR2 ANQGSEA. CDR3: CSVEGSSGLTDTQYF. Here the CDR3 DNA reads TGCAGCGTTGAGGGGTCTAGCGGCCTCACAGATACGCAGTATTTT.

This chain joins TRBV2 and TRBJ1-2, with 10 bases aligning to TRBD1. V dropped 6 bases and J dropped 7; count of bases not matched to a gene: 8. The CDR3 sequence is 14 residues long. Germline values: CDR1 SNHLY, CDR2 FYNNEI. CDR3 DNA sequence: TGTGCCAGCAGATCCAGGACAGGGGGATCTGGCTACACCTTC. This sequence encodes CASRSRTGGSGYTF.

As regards this clone: A much larger clone differs from this one at a single base, so this may be a read error. The J gene is TRBJ2-3, the V gene TRBV11-2, with D possibly matching TRBD1 (5 bases). V lost 0 bases to trimming and J lost 2 bases, with 6 bases between them. This CDR3 has 14 amino acids. The germline V gene has CDR1 SGHAT and CDR2 FQNNGV. The CDR3 loop is CASSLDGHTDTQYF. In nucleotides, the CDR3 is TGTGCCAGCAGCTTAGACGGACACACAGATACGCAGTATTTT.

This clone was observed once. The chain links TRBV6-5 to TRBJ2-3, with TRBD2 identical over 7 bases. The CDR3 has 15 residues. Germline assignment: CDR1 MNHEY and CDR2 SVGAGI. V was pared by 6 bases and J by 0 bases, with 6 bases of the junction left unmatched. The CDR3 DNA is TGTGCCAGCAGAGGACTAGGGCAGAGCACAGATACGCAGTATTTT. It is translated as CASRGLGQSTDTQYF.

Regarding this clone: Relative to the germline gene, one junction end is altered; a read error may explain this. The gene calls are TRBV4-1 and TRBJ2-1, with 12 nucleotides matching TRBD2. Germline V gene lookup returns CDR1 MGHRA and CDR2 YSYEKL. This CDR3 spans 15 amino acids. The CDR3 sequence is CASRQGLAGLNEQFF. The CDR3 DNA is TGCGCCAGCAGACAAGGACTAGCGGGATTAAATGAGCAGTTCTTC.

The V gene is TRBV7-8, the J gene TRBJ1-2, with D unresolved. CDR3 length equals 14 residues. Germline CDR1 and CDR2: SGHVS and FQNEAQ. V lost 5 bases to trimming and J lost 3 bases, with 13 bases between them. In nucleotides, the CDR3 is TGTGCCAGCAGCCCGTTGGGCAGATACTATGGCTACACCTTC. This sequence encodes CASSPLGRYYGYTF.

As regards this clone: With a much larger clone just one base away, this may be a read error. Other DNA sequences from this sample encode an identical CDR3 as well. The V call is TRBV2, the J call TRBJ1-5; 10 positions match TRBD1. This CDR3 is 13 amino acids long. Germline CDR1 SNHLY, CDR2 FYNNEI. The V gene end was trimmed by 8 bases and the J gene end by 5 bases; junction bases not matched to a gene: 3. The CDR3 DNA is TGTGCCAGCCGGGGGACAGGGGATCAGCCCCAGCATTTT. Translated: CASRGTGDQPQHF. The complete variable domain, with remaining parts taken from reference TRBV2 and TRBJ1-5, reads EPEVTQTPSHQVTQMGQEVILRCVPISNHLYFYWYRQILGQKVEFLVSFYNNEISEKSEIFDDQFSVERPDGSNFTLKIRSTKLEDSAMYFCASRGTGDQPQHFGDGTRLSIL.